This record covers a single T cell receptor (beta chain). The data were obtained in a study of radiotherapy plus CTLA-4 blockade in lung cancer. Study in general: Across the patients, objective responses occurred in more than 15%, and disease control in roughly 30%.

CDR3 length equals 12 residues. V dropped 3 bases and J dropped 4 bases, with 5 bases sitting between them. Germline lookup yields CDR1 SGDLS and CDR2 YYNGEE. Some clones are missing from TCRdb's copy, which holds only in-frame ones; the method was immunoSEQ multiplex PCR. The repertoire holds around 40,000 clones, with roughly 75% as singletons. This clonotype originated in a human donor with non-small cell lung cancer who had stable disease on radiotherapy plus ipilimumab. This sample comprised peripheral blood, obtained from a patient treated with radiotherapy plus ipilimumab. This chain links TRBV9 with TRBJ2-1; D remains ambiguous. Here the CDR3 DNA reads TGTGCCAGCAGCGAACAGTACAATGAGCAGTTCTTC. It yields the protein CASSEQYNEQFF.